These 29 T cell receptor beta chains share one sample of origin, sequenced in a study of T cells after yellow fever vaccination. TCRdb passed the 5' RACE reads through MiXCR, listing each CDR3 protein once. The sample records some 220,000 distinct CDR3 sequences, about 3% being singletons. The specimen was CD4+ T cells sorted from PBMCs, collected 10 days after the yellow fever booster vaccination. All receptors derive from a man aged 18 to 35 who received the YFV17D yellow fever vaccine.

This clonotype was observed a handful of times. This chain uses TRBV12-3 or TRBV12-4 with TRBJ1-1, with a possible D match to TRBD1 (6 bases). Trimming stripped 7 bases from V and 3 bases from J, with 21 bases between. The CDR3 sequence is 16 residues long. The CDR3: CASTLRGGGPHTEAFF. CDR3 in DNA: TGTGCCAGCACCCTGAGGGGGGGCGGCCCCCACACTGAAGCTTTCTTT.

This clonotype was counted a few times. The rearrangement joins TRBV12-3 or TRBV12-4 to TRBJ2-3; D is possibly TRBD1 or TRBD2 (5 bases each). This CDR3 spans 14 amino acids. Trimming pared 7 bases from V and 0 bases from J, leaving 11 bases between. CDR3 nucleotides: TGTGCCAGCAAGCCGGGACCAAGCACAGATACGCAGTATTTT. It is translated as CASKPGPSTDTQYF.

The chain links TRBV29-1 to TRBJ2-3; D is possibly TRBD1 or TRBD2 (5 bases each). In germline, CDR1 is SQVTM, CDR2 ANQGSEA. This CDR3 is 13 amino acids long. Trimming shortened V by 4 bases and J by 2 bases, and 10 bases separated the two germline ends. CDR3 loop: CSVVRGATDTQYF. The CDR3 nucleotides are TGCAGCGTTGTCCGGGGCGCCACAGATACGCAGTATTTT.

The chain couples TRBV27 to TRBJ1-5; the D gene is possibly TRBD1 (5 bases). The length of the CDR3 is 15 residues. CDR1 and CDR2 from the germline V gene are MNHEY and SMNVEV (reference sequence). V lost 0 bases and J 5 bases, leaving 11 bases between the germline ends. CDR3 coding DNA: TGTGCCAGCAGTTTATCTTCAGGGTTGGATCAGCCCCAGCATTTT. Protein product: CASSLSSGLDQPQHF.

This clonotype was found a few times. The chain has TRBV7-2 and TRBJ2-1; 14 bases agree with TRBD2. CDR3 length: 19 amino acids. From germline, CDR1 is SGHTA and CDR2 FQGNSA. J lost 5 bases, V lost 5 bases, and 14 bases had no gene match. The chain's CDR3 is CASSPKHPGLAGANNEQFF. As DNA, the CDR3 is TGTGCCAGCAGCCCGAAACATCCGGGACTAGCGGGGGCAAACAATGAGCAGTTCTTC.

This clonotype was seen repeatedly, ten times or more. The chain carries TRBV18 and TRBJ2-5; D not certain. V was trimmed by 6 bases and J by 2 bases, leaving 7 bases between them. Per the germline V gene, CDR1 is KGHSH and CDR2 is LQKENI. This CDR3 spans 12 amino acids. CDR3 sequence reads: CASSLIQETQYF. The CDR3 DNA follows: TGTGCCAGCTCCCTTATACAAGAGACCCAGTACTTC.

This clonotype was seen many times. The chain links TRBV6-6 to TRBJ1-4; D remains ambiguous. Germline V gene lookup returns CDR1 MNHNY and CDR2 SVGAGI (reference sequence). This CDR3 spans 13 amino acids. The V and J ends lost 2 bases and 7 bases respectively, with 8 bases between them. Written as DNA, the CDR3 is TGTGCCAGCAGTTACGGCACGAGTGAAAAACTGTTTTTT. This gives the protein CASSYGTSEKLFF.

This clonotype was observed many times. This chain links TRBV21-1 with TRBJ2-7; the table's D call TRBD1 went unverified against the DNA. TRBV21-1 is a listed pseudogene. The CDR3 length is 16 residues. For the CDR3, the DNA is TGTGCCAGCAGCAAAGTAGCTGGGACAGGGGTATTCGAGCAGTACGTC. It encodes CASSKVAGTGVFEQYV.

This clonotype was picked up many times. V gene TRBV7-9 combines with J gene TRBJ2-3; 7 bases match TRBD2. V was clipped by 5 bases and J by 0 bases; unmatched bases: 5. Germline assignment: CDR1 SEHNR and CDR2 FQNEAQ (reference sequence). The length of the CDR3 is 15 residues. The CDR3 here is CASSQTSESTDTQYF. CDR3 coding DNA: TGTGCCAGCAGCCAAACTAGCGAGAGCACAGATACGCAGTATTTT.

This clonotype was observed at least ten times. The chain is built from TRBV7-9 and TRBJ2-3; 8 bases agree with TRBD1. Germline loops: CDR1 SEHNR, CDR2 FQNEAQ (reference sequence). V shed 3 bases, J shed 8 bases, and the junction held 7 bases outside the gene matches. CDR3 size: 14 residues. The CDR3 sequence is CASSFSGGQVTQYF. The CDR3 coding sequence is TGTGCCAGCAGCTTCTCAGGGGGCCAAGTTACGCAGTATTTT.

This chain joins TRBV7-9 and TRBJ1-1; D may be TRBD1 (6 bases). Trimming took 3 bases from V and 9 from J, leaving 20 bases between them. Germline CDR1 SEHNR, CDR2 FQNEAQ (reference sequence). The CDR3 length is 15 residues. CDR3 amino acids: CASSFGVGARGKAFF. The CDR3 coding sequence is TGTGCCAGCAGCTTTGGCGTGGGGGCCCGGGGGAAAGCTTTCTTT.

In its sample, this clonotype was seen many times. V gene TRBV20-1 combines with J gene TRBJ2-3, with D possibly TRBD2 on 6 matching bases. The CDR3 length is 15 residues. From germline, CDR1 is DFQATT and CDR2 SNEGSKA (reference sequence). Between the trimmed V and J ends, which lost 0 bases and 5 bases, there was a span of 15 bases. The CDR3 DNA reads as TGCAGTGCTAGAGATGGGGGACTGATAATAGATACGCAGTATTTT. Translated: CSARDGGLIIDTQYF.

This clonotype was seen at least ten times. The J gene is TRBJ1-1, the V gene TRBV5-1; no definite D call. Trimming pared 5 bases from V and 1 base from J, leaving 9 bases between. This CDR3 contains 13 residues. CDR1 SGHRS and CDR2 YFSETQ come from the germline V gene. The CDR3 nucleotides are TGCGCCAGCAGGGCAGGCTGGAACACTGAAGCTTTCTTT. This gives the protein CASRAGWNTEAFF.

This clonotype was seen many times. The V and J genes are TRBV28 and TRBJ1-2; D perhaps matches TRBD1 (6 bases). Trimming shortened V by 4 bases and J by 9 bases, and 12 bases separated the two germline ends. The CDR3 has 12 residues. CDR1 is MDHEN, CDR2 SYDVKM, per germline. In nucleotides, the CDR3 is TGTGCCAGCAGTTCCGGGGGCGGACGCTACACCTTC. Translation gives CASSSGGGRYTF.

The rearrangement joins TRBV4-1 to TRBJ2-7, with TRBD2 identical over 10 bases. Germline V gene lookup returns CDR1 MGHRA and CDR2 YSYEKL. Trimming at V came to 2 bases and at J to 3 bases, leaving 13 bases not matched to a gene. This CDR3 comprises 18 residues. CDR3 region: CASSQKPSSGGEHYEQYF. The CDR3 coding sequence is TGCGCCAGCAGCCAAAAGCCCTCTAGCGGGGGTGAACACTACGAGCAGTACTTC.

This clonotype was observed at least ten times. J is TRBJ1-6 and V is TRBV29-1; D might be TRBD1 (6 bases). Looked up from germline, CDR1 is SQVTM and CDR2 is ANQGSEA. V dropped 4 bases and J dropped 9 bases, with 13 bases sitting between them. CDR3 length equals 13 residues. The DNA of the CDR3 is TGCAGCGTTGGGGCAGGGGAGGGTTCACCCCTCCACTTT. Its translation: CSVGAGEGSPLHF.

In its sample, this clonotype was seen many times. The CDR3 DNA reads as TGTGCCATCAGTGCGGGACAGGGGGGCCCCTACGAGCAGTACTTC. Its translation: CAISAGQGGPYEQYF. The J gene is TRBJ2-7, the V gene TRBV10-3, with TRBD1 matching 11 bases. The CDR3 contains 15 residues. V was clipped by 4 bases and J by 2 bases; unmatched bases: 4. CDR1 ENHRY and CDR2 SYGVKD come from the germline V gene.

V usage is TRBV12-5 and J usage is TRBJ2-1; D is possibly TRBD1 or TRBD2 (6 bases each). The germline V gene encodes CDR1 LGHNT and CDR2 FRNRAP. V lost 0 bases to trimming and J lost 7 bases, with 7 bases between them. The CDR3 has 13 residues. Written as DNA, the CDR3 is TGTGCTAGTGGTTTGGTAGGGGGGAATGAGCAGTTCTTC. It is translated as CASGLVGGNEQFF.

The table lists this clonotype with a few counts. This chain joins TRBV28 and TRBJ2-1; D not resolved. The V gene lost 6 bases and the J gene lost 0 bases, with 12 bases spanning the gap. Germline V gives CDR1 MDHEN, CDR2 SYDVKM. The CDR3 is 15 amino acids. For the CDR3, the DNA is TGTGCCAGCAGGTTAGGAGCGAGCTCCTACAATGAGCAGTTCTTC. It translates to CASRLGASSYNEQFF.

The chain links TRBV6-5 to TRBJ2-7; TRBD1 aligns across 12 bases. Per the germline V gene, CDR1 is MNHEY and CDR2 is SVGAGI. There are 15 residues in the CDR3. The J segment lost 3 bases and the V segment lost 5 bases, leaving 5 bases of the junction unmatched. DNA for the CDR3: TGTGCCAGCAGTCGGGGACAGGGGGCTAACTACGAGCAGTACGTC. This translates into CASSRGQGANYEQYV.

In this sample, this clonotype turned up many times. In DNA form, the CDR3 reads TGCGCCAGCAGCCGCGGGGCTGGGACTGAAGCTTTCTTT. This gives the protein CASSRGAGTEAFF. J is TRBJ1-1 and V is TRBV5-1; maybe TRBD1 (5 bases). Trimming removed 4 bases from V and 5 bases from J, with 12 bases in between. The CDR3 totals 13 residues. CDR1 SGHRS and CDR2 YFSETQ come from the germline V gene.

This clonotype was counted only a few times. V gene TRBV20-1 combines with J gene TRBJ2-3; D gene uncertain. V was pared by 4 bases and J by 4 bases, with 12 bases between. Germline V gives CDR1 DFQATT, CDR2 SNEGSKA (reference sequence). The CDR3 runs to 13 residues. CDR3 loop: CSAIDPRADTQYF. In DNA form, the CDR3 reads TGCAGTGCTATTGATCCTCGGGCAGATACGCAGTATTTT.

At least ten counts were recorded for this clonotype. The V call is TRBV28, the J call TRBJ1-5; TRBD1 matches at 8 bases. Per the germline V gene, CDR1 is MDHEN and CDR2 is SYDVKM. This CDR3 is built from 14 residues. Germline trimming cut 4 bases from V and 6 bases from J; bases unmatched to any gene: 5. CDR3 nucleotide sequence: TGTGCCAGCAGTTCTCCAGGGGGCGGTCAGCCCCAGCATTTT. Protein product: CASSSPGGGQPQHF.

This clonotype was counted many times. The CDR3 region has the DNA TGTGCCAGCAGCTTCACCCCCGGGGAGGCGCAGTATTTT. Amino acid sequence: CASSFTPGEAQYF. The chain employs TRBV11-2 and TRBJ2-3; D may be TRBD2 (6 bases). Per the germline V gene, CDR1 is SGHAT and CDR2 is FQNNGV. There are 13 residues in the CDR3. Trimming left V 3 bases short and J 10 bases short, with 14 bases between.

This clonotype was counted many times. V gene TRBV24-1 combines with J gene TRBJ2-5; D gene uncertain. V was clipped by 3 bases and J by 2 bases, with 3 bases between them. From germline, CDR1 is KGHDR and CDR2 SFDVKD. The CDR3 extends over 12 amino acids. CDR3 DNA: TGTGCCACCAGTGATATACAAGAGACCCAGTACTTC. Translation gives CATSDIQETQYF.

The chain recombines TRBV20-1 with TRBJ2-1, with 10 bases identical to TRBD2. Germline loops: CDR1 DFQATT, CDR2 SNEGSKA (reference sequence). The CDR3 loop spans 13 amino acids. The V gene end was trimmed by 4 bases and the J gene end by 7 bases; junction bases not matched to a gene: 4. CDR3 amino acids: CSAKRGGPNEQFF. The CDR3 DNA follows: TGCAGTGCTAAGCGGGGGGGCCCTAATGAGCAGTTCTTC.

The chain employs TRBV5-1 and TRBJ2-5, with 9 bases that match TRBD2. Germline trimming cut 1 base from V and 5 bases from J; bases unmatched to any gene: 3. CDR1 SGHRS and CDR2 YFSETQ come from the germline V gene. The CDR3 is 14 residues long. This CDR3 reads CASSLSLAGETQYF. In DNA, the CDR3 is TGCGCCAGCAGCTTGAGTCTAGCGGGGGAGACCCAGTACTTC.

Ten or more counts support this clonotype. The chain is built from TRBV7-9 and TRBJ1-1; 7 nucleotides line up with TRBD1. The germline V gene has CDR1 SEHNR and CDR2 FQNEAQ (reference sequence). This CDR3 contains 17 residues. Trimming took 2 bases from V and 0 from J; bases not matched to a gene: 9. CDR3: CASSLWLTGFMNTEAFF. CDR3 coding DNA: TGTGCCAGCAGCTTATGGTTGACAGGGTTCATGAACACTGAAGCTTTCTTT.

The CDR3 loop reads CSAPRVPATDTQYF. CDR3 nucleotide sequence: TGCAGTGCTCCAAGGGTGCCGGCAACAGATACGCAGTATTTT. V is TRBV20-1 and J is TRBJ2-3, with D unresolved. Deletions cut 5 bases from V and 3 bases from J, with 15 bases between. The germline V gene has CDR1 DFQATT and CDR2 SNEGSKA (reference sequence). The CDR3 runs 14 residues.